This is a list of T cell receptor beta chains from one sample in a study of early T cells in non-severe SARS-CoV-2 infection. TCRdb re-called the 5' RACE reads with MiXCR, one entry per CDR3 protein. The data hold fewer than 60,000 distinct CDR3 sequences, with 10% to 15% observed a single time. Sequenced material: whole blood. These receptors were taken from an adult who was a healthcare worker with PCR-confirmed SARS-CoV-2 infection or an uninfected control (not recorded which). The CDR3 runs from the conserved cysteine through the conserved F or W. Fields, in order: clone size, D gene, J gene, V gene, CDR3 protein, CDR3 DNA. D genes are given only for firm matches. Not every row has a clone size; where given, it reads once, few, many or a size class.

few	-	TRBJ1-4	TRBV2	CAISQMRTDLATNEKLFF	TGTGCCATCTCACAAATGAGGACCGACCTTGCAACTAATGAAAAACTGTTTTTT
-	-	TRBJ2-3	TRBV27	CASSLSRTGTDTQYF	TGTGCCAGCAGTTTAAGCCGGACAGGCACAGATACGCAGTATTTT
many	-	TRBJ2-1	TRBV24-1	CATSDKTGPLTEQFF	TGTGCCACCAGTGATAAAACCGGGCCTCTCACTGAGCAGTTCTTC
many	-	TRBJ1-2	TRBV12-3/TRBV12-4	CASSRQGRDGYTF	TGTGCCAGCAGCCGTCAAGGGCGGGATGGCTACACCTTC
-	-	TRBJ2-7	TRBV28	CASSGTFREQYF	TGTGCCAGCTCAGGGACGTTTAGGGAGCAGTACTTC
many	-	TRBJ1-5	TRBV6-1	CASSETKGSVSNQPQHF	TGTGCCAGCAGTGAAACGAAAGGCAGTGTAAGCAATCAGCCCCAGCATTTT
few	-	TRBJ2-7	TRBV5-1	CASRWEDRKYF	TGCGCCAGCAGGTGGGAGGACAGAAAGTACTTC
many	-	TRBJ1-5	TRBV5-6	CASSFWAEQPQHF	TGTGCCAGCAGCTTTTGGGCCGAGCAGCCCCAGCATTTT
-	-	TRBJ2-3	TRBV3-1	CASSQAGTGTDTQYF	TGTGCCAGCAGCCAGGCGGGGACAGGCACAGATACGCAGTATTTT
-	-	TRBJ1-4	TRBV7-2	CASSLDNGGEKLFF	TGTGCCAGCAGCTTAGATAATGGGGGTGAAAAACTGTTTTTT
many	-	TRBJ2-1	TRBV11-2	CASSLKGSGGQRDEQFF	TGTGCCAGCAGCTTAAAGGGCTCGGGTGGTCAAAGGGATGAGCAGTTCTTC
-	-	TRBJ2-7	TRBV20-1	CSASGGASYEQYF	TGCAGTGCTAGTGGAGGGGCCTCCTACGAGCAGTACTTC
-	-	TRBJ2-2	TRBV6-5	CASRAGGPGTGELFF	TGTGCCAGCAGAGCCGGGGGGCCGGGGACCGGGGAGCTGTTTTTT
few	TRBD2	TRBJ2-1	TRBV12-3/TRBV12-4	CASSSWTSGDNEQFF	TGTGCCAGCAGTTCCTGGACTAGCGGAGACAATGAGCAGTTCTTC
-	TRBD2	TRBJ2-1	TRBV6-4	CASSPLAGGFNEQFF	TGTGCCAGCAGTCCGCTAGCGGGAGGGTTCAATGAGCAGTTCTTC
-	-	TRBJ2-3	TRBV18	CASSPLGADDTQYF	TGTGCCAGCTCACCATTGGGGGCCGACGATACGCAGTATTTT
few	-	TRBJ1-4	TRBV25-1	CASSDPALQGQKLFF	TGTGCCAGCAGTGACCCCGCCCTACAGGGCCAAAAACTGTTTTTT
-	-	TRBJ2-7	TRBV10-2	CASASLPNEQYF	TGCGCCAGCGCCAGCTTACCAAACGAGCAGTACTTC
many	-	TRBJ2-2	TRBV7-3	CASSPSPGVGELFF	TGTGCCAGCAGCCCATCCCCGGGGGTGGGGGAGCTGTTTTTT
-	-	TRBJ1-2	TRBV29-1	CSVEDLGAHNGYTF	TGCAGCGTTGAAGATTTGGGGGCGCATAATGGCTACACCTTC
-	-	TRBJ1-3	TRBV3-1	CASSQGRTSGNTIYF	TGTGCCAGCAGCCAAGGCCGGACGTCTGGAAACACCATATATTTT
-	-	TRBJ1-1	TRBV7-9	CASTQSNTEAFF	TGTGCCAGCACCCAATCGAACACTGAAGCTTTCTTT
medium-sized	TRBD1	TRBJ2-7	TRBV27	CASSLVGGPYEQYF	TGTGCCAGCAGTTTAGTAGGGGGCCCCTACGAGCAGTACTTC
-	TRBD2	TRBJ2-1	TRBV24-1	CATSGTSGDSYNEQFF	TGTGCCACCAGTGGGACTAGCGGGGATTCCTACAATGAGCAGTTCTTC
few	TRBD1	TRBJ2-3	TRBV10-3	CAISRDSSTDTQYF	TGTGCCATCAGCCGGGACAGTAGCACAGATACGCAGTATTTT
-	-	TRBJ2-2	TRBV7-3	CASSPRRAQNTGELFF	TGTGCCAGCAGCCCCCGGCGGGCGCAGAACACCGGGGAGCTGTTTTTT
many	-	TRBJ2-7	TRBV10-3	CAISVAESYEQYF	TGTGCCATCAGTGTAGCAGAGTCCTACGAGCAGTACTTC
many	-	TRBJ1-6	TRBV7-9	CASSSARGNSPLHF	TGTGCCAGCAGCTCCGCAAGGGGCAATTCACCCCTCCACTTT
-	-	TRBJ1-5	TRBV27	CASSPSGTGASNQPQHF	TGTGCCAGCAGTCCCTCCGGAACGGGGGCTAGCAATCAGCCCCAGCATTTT
few	TRBD1	TRBJ1-5	TRBV20-1	CSARGRDRNQPQHF	TGCAGTGCTAGAGGAAGGGACAGAAACCAGCCCCAGCATTTT
few	TRBD1	TRBJ1-2	TRBV11-1	CASSDRRTGSGYTF	TGTGCCAGCAGCGATCGACGGACAGGGAGTGGCTACACCTTC
many	-	TRBJ2-7	TRBV5-1	CASSLEGTQGHEQYF	TGCGCCAGCAGCTTGGAAGGGACTCAGGGGCACGAGCAGTACTTC
few	-	TRBJ1-5	TRBV28	CASSLANQPQHF	TGTGCCAGCAGTTTAGCGAATCAGCCCCAGCATTTT
-	TRBD2	TRBJ2-3	TRBV6-6	CASRLAGGGTDTQYF	TGTGCCAGCAGGTTAGCGGGAGGGGGCACAGATACGCAGTATTTT
many	-	TRBJ1-1	TRBV27	CASSPPVGNTEAFF	TGTGCCAGCAGTCCTCCAGTTGGTAACACTGAAGCTTTCTTT
many	TRBD2	TRBJ2-7	TRBV20-1	CSVSGGVWDEQYF	TGCAGTGTTTCCGGGGGGGTCTGGGACGAGCAGTACTTC
few	-	TRBJ2-7	TRBV2	CASAMYEQYF	TGTGCCAGTGCGATGTACGAGCAGTACTTC
few	-	TRBJ1-1	TRBV29-1	CSVTVNTEAFF	TGCAGCGTGACTGTGAACACTGAAGCTTTCTTT
many	TRBD2	TRBJ2-1	TRBV7-2	CASSLSGSSYNEQFF	TGTGCCAGCAGCTTAAGCGGGAGCTCCTACAATGAGCAGTTCTTC
-	-	TRBJ2-7	TRBV10-3	CAISLTPADEQYF	TGTGCCATCAGTCTGACCCCCGCCGACGAGCAGTACTTC
-	-	TRBJ2-5	TRBV11-3	CASSLDFDGETQYF	TGTGCCAGCAGCTTAGATTTTGATGGAGAGACCCAGTACTTC
few	TRBD1	TRBJ1-3	TRBV28	CASSFPHDRGSGNTIYF	TGTGCCAGCAGTTTTCCCCATGACAGGGGCTCTGGAAACACCATATATTTT
-	-	TRBJ2-1	TRBV9	CASSGQGQVFNSNEQFF	TGTGCCAGCAGCGGGCAGGGGCAGGTTTTTAATTCCAATGAGCAGTTCTTC
few	-	TRBJ1-3	TRBV7-6	CASSPQDAGNTIYF	TGTGCCAGCAGCCCCCAGGACGCTGGAAACACCATATATTTT
-	TRBD1	TRBJ1-4	TRBV20-1	CSAQGENEKLFF	TGCAGTGCACAGGGGGAGAATGAAAAACTGTTTTTT
-	-	TRBJ2-1	TRBV20-1	CSARDRRAVANEQFF	TGCAGTGCTAGAGATCGTAGGGCAGTTGCCAATGAGCAGTTCTTC
-	TRBD1	TRBJ2-3	TRBV9	CASSRLQGASTDTQYF	TGTGCCAGCAGCAGACTACAGGGGGCAAGCACAGATACGCAGTATTTT
many	TRBD1	TRBJ1-6	TRBV14	CASSRLGTANSPLHF	TGTGCCAGCAGCCGGTTAGGGACAGCGAATTCACCCCTCCACTTT
-	-	TRBJ2-1	TRBV15	CATSTDRGITYNEQFF	TGTGCCACCAGCACTGACCGCGGGATAACCTACAATGAGCAGTTCTTC
many	-	TRBJ1-1	TRBV7-9	CASSLTMGDKEAFF	TGTGCCAGCAGCTTAACGATGGGAGACAAGGAAGCTTTCTTT
-	TRBD1	TRBJ1-6	TRBV12-3/TRBV12-4	CASSLGTGYSPLHF	TGTGCCAGCAGTTTGGGGACAGGGTATTCACCCCTCCACTTT
many	-	TRBJ2-1	TRBV7-6	CASSLVGVRGGEQFF	TGTGCCAGCAGTCTAGTCGGGGTAAGGGGCGGTGAGCAGTTCTTC
few	-	TRBJ1-2	TRBV28	CASSPLGSNYGYTF	TGTGCCAGCAGCCCACTCGGATCGAACTATGGCTACACCTTC
few	-	TRBJ2-7	TRBV6-5	CASSRGTATTYEQYF	TGTGCCAGCAGTCGCGGGACAGCAACTACCTACGAGCAGTACTTC